This TCR beta chain was found in a study of radiotherapy plus CTLA-4 blockade in lung cancer. Study summary: Disease control was present in roughly 29% of patients, and objective responses in under 20%.

The study's findings and limits: Following radiotherapy plus ipilimumab, tumor-derived TCR clones expanded in the blood.

Of note for this clone: Its antigen is currently unknown.

V gave up 0 bases and J gave up 6 bases, with 12 bases separating them. The CDR3 extends over 15 amino acids. From germline, CDR1 is SGHVS and CDR2 FNYEAQ. Sequencing used immunoSEQ multiplex PCR; TCRdb keeps in-frame clones, though not all of them. The table has roughly 80,000 clones, around 74% seen once. Sequencing was performed on peripheral blood, taken from a patient treated with radiotherapy plus ipilimumab. The clonotype comes from a human donor with non-small cell lung cancer whose response to radiotherapy plus ipilimumab could not be evaluated. The chain has TRBV7-6 and TRBJ1-5; tentatively, D is TRBD1 (6 bases). In DNA, the CDR3 is TGTGCCAGCAGCTTAGCTCAGGGGAGAGGTCAGCCCCAGCATTTT. This sequence encodes CASSLAQGRGQPQHF.